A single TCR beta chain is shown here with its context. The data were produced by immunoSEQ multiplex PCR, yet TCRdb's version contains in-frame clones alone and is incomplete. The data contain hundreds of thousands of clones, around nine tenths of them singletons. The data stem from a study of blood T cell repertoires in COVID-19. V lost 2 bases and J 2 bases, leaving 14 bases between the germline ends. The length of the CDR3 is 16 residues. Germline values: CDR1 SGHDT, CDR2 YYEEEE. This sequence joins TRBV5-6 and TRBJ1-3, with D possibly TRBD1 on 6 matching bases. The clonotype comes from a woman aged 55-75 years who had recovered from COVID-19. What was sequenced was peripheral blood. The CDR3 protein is CASSFKPRGAGNTIYF. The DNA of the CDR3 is TGTGCCAGCAGCTTTAAACCCAGGGGCGCTGGAAACACCATATATTTT.